This is a list of T cell receptor beta chains from one sample in a study of tumor and adjacent non-tumor tissue in lung cancer. TCRdb ran MiXCR on the multiplex PCR reads and lists one entry per CDR3 protein. The repertoire consists of over 130,000 distinct CDR3 sequences, with 60% to 70% occurring once and the leading ten covering over 15%. Sequenced material: lung tumor tissue. The receptors here all came from a man in his 60s with small cell lung cancer. The CDR3 runs from the conserved cysteine through the conserved F or W. A D gene is named only where the DNA matches it firmly. Rows give clone size only sometimes, using once, few, many, or a class for an expanded clone.

TRBV20-1	TRBJ1-5	.	.	CSARDTGYQPQHF	TGCAGTGCTAGGGATACAGGGTATCAGCCCCAGCATTTT
TRBV6-5	TRBJ2-7	.	.	CASSPKSGMVYEQYF	TGTGCCAGCAGTCCCAAGTCCGGGATGGTATACGAGCAGTACTTC
TRBV7-9	TRBJ2-1	many	.	CASSLVIGELAGGNEQFF	TGTGCCAGCAGCTTAGTGATAGGAGAGCTCGCCGGAGGAAATGAGCAGTTCTTC
TRBV28	TRBJ1-2	.	TRBD1	CASSPGTGGYGYTF	TGTGCCAGCAGCCCCGGGACAGGGGGCTATGGCTACACCTTC
TRBV5-1	TRBJ1-2	few	.	CASTPSPGNYGYTF	TGCGCCAGCACCCCTTCGCCAGGCAACTATGGCTACACCTTC
TRBV5-4	TRBJ2-7	.	.	CASSLYPYERYF	TGTGCCAGCAGTTTATATCCCTACGAGCGGTACTTC
TRBV12-3/TRBV12-4	TRBJ1-5	many	.	CASTFLGRGNQPQHF	TGTGCCAGCACCTTCTTAGGAAGGGGCAATCAGCCCCAGCATTTT
TRBV7-9	TRBJ2-3	many	.	CASSPPGLTWDTQYF	TGTGCCAGCAGCCCTCCGGGGCTTACCTGGGATACGCAGTATTTT
TRBV7-8	TRBJ1-5	.	.	CASSLRGDQPQHF	TGTGCCAGCAGCTTACGAGGGGATCAGCCCCAGCATTTT
TRBV29-1	TRBJ2-2	.	.	CSVGRDTGELYF	TGCAGCGTGGGGAGAGACACCGGGGAGCTGTATTTT
TRBV6-5	TRBJ1-2	many	.	CASSYVGGGYTF	TGTGCCAGCAGTTACGTCGGGGGTGGCTACACCTTC
TRBV7-3	TRBJ2-1	.	.	CASSRNGLDEQLF	TGTGCCAGCAGCCGAAACGGGCTCGATGAGCAGTTATTC
TRBV12-3/TRBV12-4	TRBJ2-1	many	.	CASSLGHEQFF	TGTGCCAGCAGTTTAGGACATGAGCAGTTCTTC
TRBV12-3/TRBV12-4	TRBJ2-2	.	TRBD1	CASRRQGLDTGELFF	TGTGCCAGCAGGAGACAGGGGTTGGACACCGGGGAGCTGTTTTTT
TRBV12-3/TRBV12-4	TRBJ1-5	.	.	CVSSLSGSQPQHF	TGTGTCAGCAGTTTATCAGGGAGCCAGCCCCAGCATTTT
TRBV2	TRBJ2-3	.	.	CATIPPTWTWDTQYF	TGCGCCACGATCCCCCCGACATGGACGTGGGATACGCAGTATTTT
TRBV20-1	TRBJ2-6	.	.	CSAQPYGADVLTF	TGCAGTGCCCAGCCCTATGGGGCCGACGTCCTGACTTTC
TRBV4-1	TRBJ2-1	few	.	CASRANEQSF	TGCGCCAGCAGGGCGAATGAGCAGTCCTTC
TRBV20-1	TRBJ2-7	.	.	CSVRDFFVGQPNEQYF	TGCAGTGTTAGAGATTTTTTTGTCGGACAGCCCAACGAGCAGTACTTC
TRBV11-2	TRBJ1-1	.	.	CASTLGWLSEAFF	TGTGCCAGCACCCTGGGCTGGTTATCTGAAGCTTTCTTT
TRBV7-8	TRBJ1-6	many	.	CASSLQNSPLHF	TGTGCCAGCAGCTTACAAAATTCACCCCTCCACTTT
TRBV11-1	TRBJ2-2	.	.	CASSSPDMVDTGEPLF	TGTGCCAGCAGCTCCCCGGACATGGTAGACACCGGGGAGCCGTTATTT
TRBV11-3	TRBJ2-7	medium-sized	TRBD1	CASSPGQSIYEQYF	TGTGCCAGCAGCCCGGGACAGAGTATCTACGAGCAGTACTTC
TRBV20-1	TRBJ2-3	.	.	CSAGPSDTDTQYF	TGCAGTGCCGGACCCTCAGACACAGATACGCAGTATTTT
TRBV25-1	TRBJ2-3	.	TRBD2	CASSGWLAGGTDTQYF	TGTGCCAGCAGTGGATGGCTAGCGGGGGGCACAGATACGCAGTATTTT
TRBV5-4	TRBJ2-3	many	.	CASSLVDSTDTQYF	TGTGCCAGCAGCTTGGTCGACAGCACAGATACGCAGTATTTT
TRBV6-6	TRBJ2-3	few	TRBD1	CASSYGTGGYPGTDTQYF	TGTGCCAGCAGTTATGGGACAGGGGGGTACCCTGGCACAGATACGCAGTATTTT
TRBV14	TRBJ2-1	.	.	CASNQDWKVSEQFF	TGTGCCAGCAACCAAGATTGGAAAGTGTCTGAGCAGTTCTTC
TRBV2	TRBJ1-1	.	.	CASSGGTEAFF	TGTGCCAGCAGTGGTGGTACTGAAGCTTTCTTT
TRBV29-1	TRBJ2-6	many	.	CSVDGESGANVLTF	TGCAGCGTTGACGGGGAGTCTGGGGCCAACGTCCTGACTTTC
TRBV7-9	TRBJ1-5	.	.	CASSFSGLGNQPQHF	TGTGCCAGCAGTTTCTCGGGTCTCGGCAATCAGCCCCAGCATTTT
TRBV10-2	TRBJ1-5	.	.	CASNNWGFNQPQHF	TGCGCCAGCAATAATTGGGGTTTCAATCAGCCCCAGCATTTT
TRBV7-9	TRBJ2-5	few	.	CASSLAGGETQYF	TGTGCCAGCAGCTTAGCAGGCGGGGAGACCCAGTACTTC
TRBV11-2	TRBJ2-2	few	.	CASSFRRGLNTGELFF	TGTGCCAGCAGCTTCCGACGGGGACTGAATACCGGGGAGCTGTTTTTT
TRBV12-5	TRBJ2-7	.	.	CASAQGLSYYQYF	TGTGCCAGTGCACAAGGTCTCTCCTACTATCAGTACTTC
TRBV5-8	TRBJ2-4	once	.	CANSLAARTDIQYF	TGTGCCAACAGCTTGGCCGCGAGAACGGACATTCAGTACTTC
TRBV10-3	TRBJ1-3	many	.	CAISEKGSGNTIYF	TGTGCCATCAGTGAGAAGGGTTCTGGAAACACCATATATTTT
TRBV12-3/TRBV12-4	TRBJ2-2	many	.	CASRDSFTGELFF	TGTGCCAGCAGAGACAGTTTCACCGGGGAGCTGTTTTTT
TRBV6-5	TRBJ2-3	.	.	CASSYSQPQDTQYF	TGTGCCAGCAGTTACTCTCAGCCACAAGATACGCAGTATTTT
TRBV20-1	TRBJ2-1	.	.	CNAGSRSSFYEQFF	TGCAATGCTGGGAGCAGGAGCAGCTTCTATGAGCAGTTCTTC
TRBV29-1	TRBJ2-7	many	.	CSVEGARYEQYF	TGCAGCGTTGAGGGAGCTCGCTACGAGCAGTACTTC
TRBV6-2/TRBV6-3	TRBJ2-3	once	.	CASAPVGGTDTQYF	TGTGCCAGCGCCCCTGTGGGAGGCACAGACACGCAGTATTTT
TRBV28	TRBJ1-2	.	.	CASSYGGAGRGYTF	TGTGCCAGCAGTTACGGTGGCGCGGGACGTGGCTACACTTTC
TRBV20-1	TRBJ2-5	.	.	CSARGRGIEPQYF	TGCAGTGCTAGAGGAAGGGGGATAGAGCCCCAGTACTTC
TRBV4-1	TRBJ2-2	many	TRBD1	CASSLDSRRDRGRKNTGELFF	TGCGCCAGCAGCCTAGATTCGCGCCGGGACAGGGGGCGGAAAAACACCGGGGAGCTGTTTTTT
TRBV4-1	TRBJ1-2	.	.	CASCQDPYRREPIYGYTF	TGCGCCAGCTGCCAAGATCCTTACAGGCGAGAGCCAATCTATGGCTACACCTTC
TRBV20-1	TRBJ2-7	.	.	CGARDRRASYEQYF	TGCGGTGCTAGAGATAGGCGAGCGTCCTACGAGCAGTACTTC
TRBV20-1	TRBJ1-4	.	.	CSASAETDEKLFF	TGCAGTGCTAGTGCGGAAACTGATGAAAAACTGTTTTTT
TRBV12-3/TRBV12-4	TRBJ1-5	many	.	CASSLSGPGNQPQHF	TGTGCCAGCAGTTTGAGTGGGCCAGGCAATCAGCCCCAGCATTTT
TRBV12-3/TRBV12-4	TRBJ2-2	few	.	CASSLDRTSNTGELFF	TGTGCCAGCAGTTTAGACAGAACGTCAAACACCGGGGAGCTGTTTTTT
TRBV12-3/TRBV12-4	TRBJ2-1	.	TRBD2	CASSTTSGRSEQLF	TGTGCCAGCAGTACGACTAGCGGGAGGAGTGAGCAGTTATTC
TRBV11-1	TRBJ2-7	.	TRBD2	CASSTVLGLVGLSAEQYF	TGTGCCAGCAGCACCGTTCTTGGACTAGTGGGCTTGTCCGCCGAGCAGTACTTC
TRBV7-3	TRBJ1-1	many	.	CASSLTRTAEAFF	TGTGCCAGCAGCTTAACTCGCACAGCTGAAGCTTTCTTT
TRBV5-6	TRBJ2-3	once	.	CVSSGTKFSTDTQYF	TGTGTCAGTAGCGGCACTAAATTTAGCACAGATACGCAGTATTTT
TRBV20-1	TRBJ2-5	few	.	CSARPSRETQYF	TGCAGTGCTAGGCCCTCCCGGGAGACCCAGTACTTC
TRBV6-5	TRBJ2-1	.	.	CASSYSFAIRLHEQFF	TGTGCCAGCAGTTACTCTTTTGCAATTAGGTTGCATGAGCAGTTCTTC
TRBV4-1	TRBJ1-5	.	.	CASSQTLGQPQDF	TGCGCCAGCAGCCAGACCCTCGGGCAGCCCCAGGATTTT